This T cell receptor (beta chain) appears in the sequencing data of a study of cytomegalovirus exposure and HLA in healthy donors. Turning to the study itself: HLA-typed donors were the source of some 80 million unique TCRs, which an early data release held.

V lost 4 bases, J lost 2 bases, and 13 bases lay in between. CDR3 size: 15 residues. CDR1 is SGHRS, CDR2 YFSETQ, per germline. PCR used 60 Vbeta primers and 13 Jbeta primers. This table comes from immunoSEQ multiplex PCR, and its TCRdb copy is limited to in-frame clones, with some not included. The sample includes 90,000 to 110,000 clones, around 15% of them seen just once. This clonotype originated in a female donor in good health and CMV-seronegative. The V call is TRBV5-1, the J call TRBJ1-5, with a possible D match to TRBD1 (5 bases). Material for sequencing was PBMCs. This CDR3 reads CASSQGGQGNQPQHF. CDR3 in DNA: TGCGCCAGCAGCCAGGGTGGGCAGGGCAATCAGCCCCAGCATTTT.